This TCR beta chain came from a study of blood T cells in healthy people across ages. The CDR3 is 18 amino acids. CDR1 and CDR2 from the germline V gene are SGHRS and YFSETQ. V lost 4 bases to trimming and J lost 1 base; unmatched junction nucleotides: 13. PCR was performed a second time for about 7 to 11 cycles using a sample-barcoded 5' primer and a J-beta primer mix. TCRdb analysed the 5' RACE reads with MiXCR anew, one entry per CDR3 protein. The data show about 780,000 distinct CDR3 sequences, with 25% to 30% seen just once and approximately 2.9% held by the top ten. Healthy Caucasian individuals from Russia aged 6 to 90 were enrolled as donors. Peripheral blood from each donor was collected in a volume of approximately 10 milliliters. These data were also filed under a second study, of T cells of mothers and their children. That work contributes: Second-PCR amplification with M1S added sample barcodes and 2-4 random nucleotides. Over 9.5 million reads per mother and roughly 3 million per child were obtained.

This clonotype was sampled from a boy between 10 and 17 years old in good health. V and J are TRBV5-1 and TRBJ2-1; TRBD2 agrees at 8 bases. Sequenced: blood. The CDR3 reads CASSPTAGGDPSYNEQFF. The CDR3 DNA sequence: TGCGCCAGCAGCCCTACCGCGGGGGGCGATCCATCCTACAATGAGCAGTTCTTC.